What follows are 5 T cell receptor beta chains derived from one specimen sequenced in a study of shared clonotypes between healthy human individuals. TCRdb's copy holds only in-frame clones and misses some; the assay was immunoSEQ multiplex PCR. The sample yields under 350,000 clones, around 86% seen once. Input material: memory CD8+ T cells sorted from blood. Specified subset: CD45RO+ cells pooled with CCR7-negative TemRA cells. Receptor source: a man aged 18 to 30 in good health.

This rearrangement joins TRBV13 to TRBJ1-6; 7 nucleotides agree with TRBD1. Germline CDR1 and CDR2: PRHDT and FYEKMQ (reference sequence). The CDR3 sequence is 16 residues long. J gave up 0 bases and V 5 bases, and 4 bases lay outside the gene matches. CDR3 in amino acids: CASSGTVHSYNSPLHF. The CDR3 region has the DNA TGTGCCAGCAGCGGGACAGTACACTCCTATAATTCACCCCTCCACTTT.

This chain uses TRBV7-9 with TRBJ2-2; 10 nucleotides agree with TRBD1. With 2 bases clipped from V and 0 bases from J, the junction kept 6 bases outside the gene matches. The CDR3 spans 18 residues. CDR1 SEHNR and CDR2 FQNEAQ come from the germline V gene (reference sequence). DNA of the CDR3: TGTGCCAGCAGCTTACCCCCGACAGGGGGCGCGAACACCGGGGAGCTGTTTTTT. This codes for CASSLPPTGGANTGELFF.

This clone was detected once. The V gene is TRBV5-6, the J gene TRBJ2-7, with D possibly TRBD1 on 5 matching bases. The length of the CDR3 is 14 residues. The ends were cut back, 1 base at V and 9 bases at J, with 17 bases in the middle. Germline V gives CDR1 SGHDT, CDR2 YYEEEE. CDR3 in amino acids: CASSLSAGPVGQYF. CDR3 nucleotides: TGTGCCAGCAGCTTGAGCGCAGGGCCGGTGGGGCAGTACTTC.

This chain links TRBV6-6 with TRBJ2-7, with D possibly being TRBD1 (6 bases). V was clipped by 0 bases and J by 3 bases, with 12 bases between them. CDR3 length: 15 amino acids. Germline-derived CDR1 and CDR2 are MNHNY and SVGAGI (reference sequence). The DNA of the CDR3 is TGTGCCAGCAGTTACTCTACGCCGACAGGCTACGAGCAGTACTTC. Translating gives CASSYSTPTGYEQYF.

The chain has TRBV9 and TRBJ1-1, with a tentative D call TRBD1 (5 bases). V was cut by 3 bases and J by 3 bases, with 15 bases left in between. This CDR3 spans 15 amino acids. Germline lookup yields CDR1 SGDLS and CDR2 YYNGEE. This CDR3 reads CASSAYQGWDTEAFF. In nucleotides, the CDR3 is TGTGCCAGCAGCGCCTACCAGGGATGGGACACTGAAGCTTTCTTT.